This TCR beta chain is from a study of OX40 agonist ivuxolimab in advanced cancers. Looking at the study overall: Ivuxolimab was an agonistic, fully human IgG2 monoclonal antibody directed against OX40 (CD134), a costimulatory receptor. Patients were allowed to have had prior anti-PD-1, anti-PD-L1 or anti-CTLA-4 therapy, and 40% to 45% of the dose-escalation patients had been treated with checkpoint inhibitors. Peripheral TCRbeta sequencing was intended to test whether TCR sequence diversity was altered and clonal T-cell expansion was caused by ivuxolimab. Intravenous ivuxolimab was administered to patients every 2 weeks at six dose levels: 0.01, 0.1, 0.3, 1.5, 3 and 10 mg/kg. In the dose-escalation cohort, 82.7% of patients were male, and the mean age was approximately 60 years, with a range of 23 to 79. Three dose-escalation patients achieved partial responses, one with hepatocellular carcinoma and two with cutaneous melanoma. Of the approximately 53 patients in dose escalation, some 19 had hepatocellular carcinoma, around 15 had melanoma, 9 had renal cell carcinoma and 9 had head and neck cancer. The paper describes the monotherapy dose-escalation part (N ≈ 52 patients) of the phase I trial of ivuxolimab.

The trial excluded patients who had a history of autoimmune disease or who were on systemic immunosuppression. In every dose cohort, peripheral blood was drawn for TCR sequencing at baseline, cycle 4 day 1, and cycle 7 day 1. The samples were taken from a phase I, first-in-human, multicenter, open-label dose-escalation trial of ivuxolimab. The trial enrolled adults with locally advanced or metastatic head and neck squamous cell, hepatocellular, melanoma or renal cell carcinoma. Before TCR sequencing, CD4+ T cells and CD8+ T cells were sorted from peripheral blood as separate populations. Measured from the cysteine to the phenylalanine, the CDR3 is 14 residues long. The only DNA kept is the CDR3, 42 bases in frame from the first base. CDR1 is given as MNHNY and CDR2 as SVGAGI, both from the germline V gene (reference sequence). Trimming accounts for 7 bases at V and 3 bases at J, while the number of junction bases matched to no gene is 5.

Genomic DNA was isolated from the sorted cells so that the TCRbeta CDR3 region could be sequenced. TCRbeta CDR3 regions were sequenced using the immunoSEQ Assay. TCRdb obtained this table from immuneACCESS and retained in-frame rearrangements with V and J assigned. These tables miss some clones; where compared with another copy, unresolved V genes account for less than half of the shortfall, and the remainder is unexplained. This sample lists around 53,000 clones; 70% to 90% were detected once. The ten largest clones take up 6% to 8% of the sample. To note about this clone: This clone's antigen is unknown. Per-nucleotide qualities are absent, and no much larger clonotype sits a single base away.

Study-level results and caveats: Antigen specificity was not determined for the clonally expanded peripheral T cells. Partial responders in the 0.1-3.0 mg/kg groups had among the lowest normalized peripheral clonal expansion, especially among CD8+ T cells. After ivuxolimab, expanded clones were on average more numerous among CD8+ T cells than among CD4+ T cells. Clonal expansion of both CD4+ and CD8+ blood T cells was observed from baseline to week 6 at doses 0.1 to 3.0 mg/kg. Low levels of normalized T-cell clonal expansion were also seen in some patients who did not respond.

Sample: CD4+ or CD8+ T cells sorted from blood, taken in a trial of the OX40 agonist ivuxolimab. Here the chain combines TRBV6-6 and TRBJ2-5; 10 central nucleotides agree with TRBD2. The source of this sequence is an adult with an advanced solid tumor such as melanoma, head and neck, liver or kidney cancer. The CDR3 is CASTGTSGKETQYF. The sequence in DNA is TGTGCCAGCACCGGTACTAGCGGGAAAGAGACCCAGTACTTC.